The 20 T cell receptor beta chains below were found in one sample sequenced in a study of blood T cells in healthy people across ages. Then a second PCR, running roughly 7 to 11 cycles, was carried out with a sample-barcoded 5' primer and a J-beta primer mix. TCRdb processed the 5' RACE reads anew with MiXCR; each CDR3 protein has one entry. This sample has more than 800,000 distinct CDR3 sequences, with more than 25% found just once. Source material: blood. The receptor source for this set is an elderly woman in good health.

This clonotype was counted many times. CDR3 DNA sequence: TGTGCCAGCAGTTACTCGGGACAACAAGCCTATGGCTACACCTTC. Its translation: CASSYSGQQAYGYTF. This rearrangement joins TRBV6-5 to TRBJ1-2; D is perhaps TRBD1 (6 bases). V shed 0 bases and J shed 4 bases, with 12 bases lying between them. Germline CDR1 MNHEY, CDR2 SVGAGI. The CDR3 extends over 15 amino acids.

V and J are TRBV20-1 and TRBJ2-3, with D unresolved. The V and J ends lost 2 bases and 0 bases respectively, with 12 bases between them. The germline V gene encodes CDR1 DFQATT and CDR2 SNEGSKA (reference sequence). This CDR3 comprises 15 residues. The DNA of the CDR3 is TGCAGTGCTAGACACTCTATTACCAGCACAGATACGCAGTATTTT. Translating gives CSARHSITSTDTQYF.

The sample holds many counts of this clonotype. The chain has TRBV20-1 and TRBJ2-1; D not certain. Trimming cost V 3 bases and J 9 bases, with 18 bases left between them. The germline V gene encodes CDR1 DFQATT and CDR2 SNEGSKA (reference sequence). The CDR3 totals 14 residues. CDR3 sequence (DNA): TGCAGTGCTAGCCCTTCTAGGCAGGTCGGTGAGCAGTTCTTC. It codes for CSASPSRQVGEQFF.

The chain has TRBV7-2 and TRBJ1-1; the D is unclear. The CDR3 runs 15 residues. Germline-derived CDR1 and CDR2 are SGHTA and FQGNSA. Trimming shortened V by 4 bases and J by 11 bases, and 23 bases separated the two germline ends. CDR3 nucleotides: TGTGCCAGCAGCTACCTCTCTGGGATCTCGAAGGGTGCTTTCTTT. As protein: CASSYLSGISKGAFF.

With regard to this clonotype: A much larger clone sits a single nucleotide away, making a read error possible. The chain joins TRBV5-1 to TRBJ2-7; D perhaps matches TRBD1 (5 bases). CDR1 SGHRS and CDR2 YFSETQ come from the germline V gene. This CDR3 comprises 12 residues. V was clipped by 2 bases and J by 7 bases, with 10 bases between them. The CDR3 loop reads CASSLGENEQYF. As DNA, the CDR3 is TGCGCCAGCAGCTTAGGGGAAAATGAGCAGTACTTC.

There are many counts of this clonotype. V and J are TRBV29-1 and TRBJ2-1; no definite D call. The CDR3 spans 9 residues. Trimming pared 7 bases from V and 5 bases from J, leaving 3 bases between. Germline V gene lookup returns CDR1 SQVTM and CDR2 ANQGSEA. The CDR3 DNA follows: TGCAGCGCCGACAATGAGCAGTTCTTC. Protein: CSADNEQFF.

The table lists this clonotype with many counts. The rearrangement joins TRBV6-2 or TRBV6-3 to TRBJ2-5, with 8 nucleotides matching TRBD2. The CDR3 has 15 amino acids. V shed 6 bases, J shed 0 bases, and the junction held 6 bases outside the gene matches. CDR1 and CDR2 (germline): MNHEY, SVGEGT. This chain's CDR3 is CASRPKRGNQETQYF. As DNA, the CDR3 is TGTGCCAGCAGGCCTAAGCGGGGGAACCAAGAGACCCAGTACTTC.

This clonotype was detected ten times or more. V is TRBV7-9 and J is TRBJ2-3, with D maybe TRBD2 (6 bases). Germline V CDR1 and CDR2: SEHNR, FQNEAQ (reference sequence). This CDR3 has 16 residues. V lost 7 bases and J 3 bases, leaving 20 bases between the germline ends. The CDR3 region is CASNIARDFWTDTQYF. CDR3 DNA: TGTGCCAGCAATATTGCCAGGGACTTCTGGACAGATACGCAGTATTTT.

This clonotype was detected many times. The V gene is TRBV12-3 or TRBV12-4, the J gene TRBJ2-1; 9 positions match TRBD2. With 1 base clipped from V and 7 bases from J, the junction kept 11 bases outside the gene matches. CDR3 length: 17 amino acids. The CDR3 protein is CASSLVLRAGGQNEQFF. In DNA form, the CDR3 reads TGTGCCAGCAGTTTAGTTCTCAGAGCGGGGGGCCAGAATGAGCAGTTCTTC.

Regarding this clonotype: One end of the junction does not line up with germline, which may come from a read error. The J gene is TRBJ2-3, the V gene TRBV5-4, with D perhaps TRBD2 (5 bases). This CDR3 spans 14 amino acids. The germline CDR1 and CDR2 sequences are SGHNT and YYREEE (reference sequence). The CDR3 is CVSSSLASTDTQYF. CDR3 sequence (DNA): TGTGTCAGCAGCTCGCTAGCTTCCACAGATACGCAGTATTTT.

The chain carries TRBV19 and TRBJ1-1; D gene ambiguous. The CDR3 is 13 residues long. Trimming pared 3 bases from V and 5 bases from J, leaving 10 bases between. The germline V gene encodes CDR1 LNHDA and CDR2 SQIVND (reference sequence). The CDR3 protein is CASSIQLRTEAFF. DNA for the CDR3: TGTGCCAGTAGTATTCAATTAAGAACTGAAGCTTTCTTT.

At least ten counts were recorded for this clonotype. The rearrangement joins TRBV7-2 to TRBJ2-7, with a possible D match to TRBD2 (7 bases). The germline gives CDR1 SGHTA, CDR2 FQGNSA. This CDR3 is built from 15 residues. V was trimmed by 3 bases and J by 3 bases, leaving 15 bases between them. The CDR3 loop reads CASSFRRGPDYEQYF. For the CDR3, the DNA is TGTGCCAGCAGCTTCCGGCGGGGGCCCGACTACGAGCAGTACTTC.

This chain links TRBV6-5 with TRBJ2-1, with 9 bases lining up with TRBD2. Germline V gives CDR1 MNHEY, CDR2 SVGAGI. The CDR3 covers 16 residues. Unmatched junction bases numbered 7, after V lost 2 bases and J lost 5 bases. The CDR3 loop is CASSYGAGGNHNEQFF. CDR3 DNA sequence: TGTGCCAGCAGTTACGGGGCGGGGGGGAACCACAATGAGCAGTTCTTC.

This clonotype was seen ten or more times. The chain carries TRBV6-2 or TRBV6-3 and TRBJ1-5; D gene uncertain. V lost 2 bases and J 1 base, leaving 21 bases between the germline ends. This CDR3 region has 19 residues. Germline values: CDR1 MNHEY, CDR2 SVGEGT. The chain's CDR3 is CASSYQPFSRVVSNQPQHF. CDR3 nucleotides: TGTGCCAGCAGTTACCAGCCCTTTTCTCGGGTCGTGAGCAATCAGCCCCAGCATTTT.

This clonotype was observed many times. This chain joins TRBV6-1 and TRBJ2-3, with D tentatively TRBD1 (6 bases). The V and J ends lost 9 bases and 7 bases respectively, with 20 bases between them. The CDR3 has 14 amino acids. CDR1 and CDR2 (germline): MNHNS, SASEGT. CDR3 sequence (DNA): TGTGCCAGTCTAGGGACACCCGGGTGGAATACGCAGTATTTT. Protein product: CASLGTPGWNTQYF.

This clonotype was found many times. J is TRBJ2-1 and V is TRBV7-9, with D possibly being TRBD2 (5 bases). Germline lookup yields CDR1 SEHNR and CDR2 FQNEAQ (reference sequence). V was pared by 5 bases and J by 0 bases, with 20 bases between. CDR3 length: 18 amino acids. The CDR3 nucleotides read TGTGCCAGCAGCACCCCACGCAAGTCGGGGTTCTCCTACAATGAGCAGTTCTTC. Translated, it gives CASSTPRKSGFSYNEQFF.

The chain carries TRBV20-1 and TRBJ2-7; 8 bases agree with TRBD1. The V gene's germline CDR1 is DFQATT and CDR2 SNEGSKA (reference sequence). The CDR3 has 15 amino acids. V lost 4 bases, J lost 7 bases, and 15 bases stayed unmatched. CDR3 loop: CSAIGQGPSYNEQYF. CDR3 DNA: TGCAGTGCTATCGGACAGGGTCCTTCCTACAATGAGCAGTACTTC.

Concerning this clonotype itself: Possible read error: a much larger clone is one base away. Without the conserved terminal phenylalanine or tryptophan, this CDR3 likely stems from a read error. The chain joins TRBV12-3 or TRBV12-4 to TRBJ1-2; TRBD1 aligns across 7 bases. The CDR3 has 13 residues. Trimming removed 2 bases from V and 7 bases from J; junction bases left unmatched: 4. The DNA of the CDR3 is TGTGCCAGCAGTTTAAAGGGGGCGCCTGGCTACACCTAC. The encoded protein is CASSLKGAPGYTY.

This clonotype has a handful of counts. CDR3 amino acids: CATSRVGRVGEKLFF. The CDR3 DNA is TGTGCCACCAGCAGAGTGGGCAGGGTAGGCGAAAAACTGTTTTTT. The chain couples TRBV15 to TRBJ1-4, with D possibly being TRBD1 (5 bases). The V and J ends lost 1 base and 8 bases respectively, with 14 bases between them. Germline-derived CDR1 and CDR2 are LNHNV and YYDKDF (reference sequence). The CDR3 totals 15 residues.

This clonotype was recorded only once. A single base separates this from a much larger clone, so it may be a read error. This sequence joins TRBV28 and TRBJ2-4, with D uncertain. With the DNA end fitting TRBJ2-5 better, the J assignment may be wrong. CDR3 size: 16 residues. Germline CDR1 reads MDHEN; CDR2 reads SYDVKM. The CDR3 bases are TGTGCCAGCAGTTTAGTCGATCAGGCAGGAAGAGAGACCCAGTACTTC. It is translated as CASSLVDQAGRETQYF.